These T cell receptor beta chains were read from a single sample in a study of blood T cell repertoires in COVID-19. The assay was immunoSEQ multiplex PCR, and TCRdb's table has in-frame clones only and misses some. The sample shows under 200,000 clones, around 86% of them seen only once. Sequencing input: peripheral blood. The receptors stem from a man in his 70s with acute or convalescent COVID-19. The CDR3 runs from the conserved cysteine through the conserved F or W. The D gene is left open where the match is weak. Part of the rows lack a size; the others show once, few, many or a class for expanded clones.

J,V,D,size,CDR3,DNA
TRBJ1-3,TRBV3-1/TRBV3-2,TRBD1,few,CASSQGVGQGAGNTIYF,TGTGCCAGCAGCCAAGGGGTCGGACAGGGGGCCGGAAACACCATATATTTT
TRBJ1-2,TRBV28,TRBD1,.,CASSQGQAHGYTF,TGTGCCAGCAGCCAGGGACAGGCCCATGGCTACACCTTC
TRBJ1-3,TRBV4-1,.,.,CASSQDAEGSGNTIYF,TGCGCCAGCAGCCAAGACGCGGAGGGCTCTGGAAACACCATATATTTT
TRBJ1-4,TRBV6-5,TRBD1,.,CASSSGGEGEKLFF,TGTGCCAGCAGCTCAGGGGGCGAGGGTGAAAAACTGTTTTTT
TRBJ2-5,TRBV29-1,.,.,CSVEGAGKETQYF,TGCAGCGTTGAAGGGGCAGGGAAAGAGACCCAGTACTTC
TRBJ2-1,TRBV7-3,TRBD2,.,CASSSWGGNYNEQFF,TGTGCCAGCAGCTCCTGGGGAGGGAACTACAATGAGCAGTTCTTC
TRBJ2-3,TRBV5-6,.,.,CASSSGQQGTDTQYF,TGTGCCAGCAGCTCTGGACAGCAGGGTACAGATACGCAGTATTTT
TRBJ2-2,TRBV9,.,.,CASSVSGLIVNTGELFF,TGTGCCAGCAGCGTATCAGGCCTTATCGTGAACACCGGGGAGCTGTTTTTT
TRBJ1-2,TRBV4-2,TRBD1,.,CASSRGQGANYGYTF,TGTGCCAGCAGCCGAGGACAGGGAGCTAACTATGGCTACACCTTC
TRBJ1-2,TRBV6-1,TRBD1,.,CASSEGLDRGRVNGYTF,TGTGCCAGCAGTGAAGGGCTGGACAGGGGGCGAGTTAATGGCTACACCTTC
TRBJ1-5,TRBV7-9,.,.,CASSYDVTGPTHF,TGTGCCAGCAGCTACGACGTCACAGGGCCGACGCATTTT
TRBJ2-7,TRBV3-1/TRBV3-2,.,.,CASSQAGGEQYF,TGTGCCAGCAGCCAAGCCGGGGGCGAGCAGTACTTC
TRBJ2-5,TRBV7-2,.,.,CASTQGPQETQYF,TGTGCCAGCACCCAGGGGCCCCAAGAGACCCAGTACTTC
TRBJ1-5,TRBV5-4,.,.,CASSVQGGNQPQHF,TGTGCCAGCAGCGTACAGGGCGGCAATCAGCCCCAGCATTTT
TRBJ1-2,TRBV5-1,.,few,CASSLGQVLYGYTF,TGCGCCAGCAGCTTGGGACAGGTCCTCTATGGCTACACCTTC
TRBJ1-4,TRBV2,.,.,CASSNPGEKLFF,TGTGCCAGCAGTAATCCGGGGGAAAAACTGTTTTTT
TRBJ2-4,TRBV10-3,TRBD2,.,CAISDPGGDTAKNIQYF,TGTGCCATCAGTGACCCGGGGGGGGACACAGCCAAAAACATTCAGTACTTC
TRBJ1-5,TRBV12-5,TRBD1,.,CASQGVQGGNQPQHF,TGTGCTAGTCAGGGGGTTCAGGGAGGCAATCAGCCCCAGCATTTT
TRBJ1-6,TRBV10-3,TRBD1,.,CAISPGQGAGPPLHF,TGTGCCATCAGCCCCGGACAGGGGGCAGGGCCACCCCTCCACTTT
TRBJ1-1,TRBV2,.,.,CASRANTEAFF,TGTGCCAGCAGGGCGAACACTGAAGCTTTCTTT
TRBJ1-2,TRBV21-1,.,.,CASSKKRGYGYTF,TGTGCCAGCAGCAAAAAGCGGGGCTATGGCTACACCTTC
TRBJ2-3,TRBV7-2,TRBD2,few,CASSLPIAGGLDTQYF,TGTGCCAGCAGCTTACCCATAGCGGGGGGGCTCGATACGCAGTATTTT
TRBJ1-3,TRBV12-5,.,.,CASRTGNSGNTIYF,TGTGCTAGTAGAACGGGAAACTCTGGAAACACCATATATTTT
TRBJ1-5,TRBV4-1,TRBD1,.,CASSQEGIRQGARQPQHF,TGCGCCAGCAGCCAAGAAGGGATCCGACAGGGGGCGCGTCAGCCCCAGCATTTT
TRBJ1-2,TRBV29-1,.,.,CSVEEIRAGNYGYTF,TGCAGCGTTGAAGAAATTAGAGCGGGCAACTATGGCTACACCTTC
TRBJ2-3,TRBV2,.,.,CASSQQWSRTQYF,TGTGCCAGCAGTCAACAATGGAGTCGTACGCAGTATTTT
TRBJ2-3,TRBV5-1,TRBD1,.,CASDQGAGTDTQYF,TGCGCCAGCGACCAGGGGGCTGGCACAGATACGCAGTATTTT
TRBJ2-6,TRBV19,.,.,CASSIGTPGANVLTF,TGTGCCAGTAGTATCGGGACACCTGGGGCCAACGTCCTGACTTTC
TRBJ2-5,TRBV7-6,TRBD2,.,CASSLLAGVSKTQYF,TGTGCCAGCAGCTTGCTAGCGGGAGTGTCAAAGACCCAGTACTTC